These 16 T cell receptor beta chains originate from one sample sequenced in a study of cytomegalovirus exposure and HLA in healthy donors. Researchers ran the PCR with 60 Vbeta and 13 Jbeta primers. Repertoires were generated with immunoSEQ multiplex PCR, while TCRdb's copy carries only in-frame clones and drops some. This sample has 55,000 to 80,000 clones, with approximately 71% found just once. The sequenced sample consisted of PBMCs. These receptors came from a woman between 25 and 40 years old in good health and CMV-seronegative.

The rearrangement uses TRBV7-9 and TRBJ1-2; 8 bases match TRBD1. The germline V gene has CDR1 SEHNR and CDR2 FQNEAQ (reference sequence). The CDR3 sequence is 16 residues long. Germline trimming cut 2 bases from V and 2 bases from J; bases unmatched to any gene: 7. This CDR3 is CASSLTRRQGNYGYTF. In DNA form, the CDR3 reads TGTGCCAGCAGCTTAACGAGGAGACAGGGGAACTATGGCTACACCTTC.

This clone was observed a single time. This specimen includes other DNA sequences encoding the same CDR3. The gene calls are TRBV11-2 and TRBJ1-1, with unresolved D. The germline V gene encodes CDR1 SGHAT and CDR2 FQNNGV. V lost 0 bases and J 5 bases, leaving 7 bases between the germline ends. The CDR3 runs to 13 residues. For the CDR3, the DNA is TGTGCCAGCAGCTTAGAACGCGGGACTGAAGCTTTCTTT. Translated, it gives CASSLERGTEAFF. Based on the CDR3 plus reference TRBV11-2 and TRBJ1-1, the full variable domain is EAGVAQSPRYKIIEKRQSVAFWCNPISGHATLYWYQQILGQGPKLLIQFQNNGVVDDSQLPKDRFSAERLKGVDSTLKIQPAKLEDSAVYLCASSLERGTEAFFGQGTRLTVV.

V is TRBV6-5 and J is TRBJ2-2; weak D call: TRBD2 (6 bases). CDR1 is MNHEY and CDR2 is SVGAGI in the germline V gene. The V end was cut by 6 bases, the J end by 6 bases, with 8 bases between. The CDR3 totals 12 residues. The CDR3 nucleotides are TGTGCCAGCAGCTTAGCGGCCGGGGAGCTGTTTTTT. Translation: CASSLAAGELFF.

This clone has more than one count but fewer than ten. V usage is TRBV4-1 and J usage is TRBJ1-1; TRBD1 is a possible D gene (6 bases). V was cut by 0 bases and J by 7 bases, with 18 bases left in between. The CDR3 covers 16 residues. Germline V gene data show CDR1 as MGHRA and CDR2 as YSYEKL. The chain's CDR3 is CASSQEVSGAVGEAFF. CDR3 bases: TGCGCCAGCAGCCAAGAAGTCTCAGGGGCGGTGGGTGAAGCTTTCTTT.

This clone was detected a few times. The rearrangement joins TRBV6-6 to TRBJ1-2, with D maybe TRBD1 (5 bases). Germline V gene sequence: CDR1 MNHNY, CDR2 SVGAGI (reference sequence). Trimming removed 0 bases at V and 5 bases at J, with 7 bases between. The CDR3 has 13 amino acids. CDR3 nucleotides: TGTGCCAGCAGTTACTCCGGGGGATATGGCTACACCTTC. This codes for CASSYSGGYGYTF.

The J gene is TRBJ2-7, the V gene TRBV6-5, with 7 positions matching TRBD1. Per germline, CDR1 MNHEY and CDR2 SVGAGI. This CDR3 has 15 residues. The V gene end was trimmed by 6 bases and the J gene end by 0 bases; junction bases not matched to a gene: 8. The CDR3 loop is CASRITGANSYEQYF. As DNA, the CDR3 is TGTGCCAGCAGAATTACAGGGGCTAACTCCTACGAGCAGTACTTC.

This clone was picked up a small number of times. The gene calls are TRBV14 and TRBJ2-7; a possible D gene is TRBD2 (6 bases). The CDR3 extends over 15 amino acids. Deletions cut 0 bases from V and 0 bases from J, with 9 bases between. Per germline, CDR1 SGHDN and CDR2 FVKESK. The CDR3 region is CASSQDAGSSYEQYF. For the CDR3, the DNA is TGTGCCAGCAGCCAAGACGCGGGGAGCTCCTACGAGCAGTACTTC. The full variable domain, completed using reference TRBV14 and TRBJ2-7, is EAGVTQFPSHSVIEKGQTVTLRCDPISGHDNLYWYRRVMGKEIKFLLHFVKESKQDESGMPNNRFLAERTGGTYSTLKVQPAELEDSGVYFCASSQDAGSSYEQYFGPGTRLTVT.

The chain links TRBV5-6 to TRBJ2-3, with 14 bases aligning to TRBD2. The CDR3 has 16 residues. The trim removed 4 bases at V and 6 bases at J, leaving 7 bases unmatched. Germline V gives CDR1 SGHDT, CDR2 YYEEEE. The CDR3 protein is CASSQGLAGARDTQYF. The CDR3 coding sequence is TGTGCCAGCAGCCAGGGACTAGCGGGGGCGCGGGATACGCAGTATTTT. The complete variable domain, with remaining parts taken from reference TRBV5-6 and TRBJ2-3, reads DAGVTQSPTHLIKTRGQQVTLRCSPKSGHDTVSWYQQALGQGPQFIFQYYEEEERQRGNFPDRFSGHQFPNYSSELNVNALLLGDSALYLCASSQGLAGARDTQYFGPGTRLTVL.

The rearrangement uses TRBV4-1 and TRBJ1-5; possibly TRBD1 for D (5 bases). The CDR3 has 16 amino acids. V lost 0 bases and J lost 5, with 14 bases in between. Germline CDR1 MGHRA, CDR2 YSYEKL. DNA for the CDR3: TGCGCCAGCAGCCAAGATGGGGTTGCGGGGGATCAGCCCCAGCATTTT. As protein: CASSQDGVAGDQPQHF.

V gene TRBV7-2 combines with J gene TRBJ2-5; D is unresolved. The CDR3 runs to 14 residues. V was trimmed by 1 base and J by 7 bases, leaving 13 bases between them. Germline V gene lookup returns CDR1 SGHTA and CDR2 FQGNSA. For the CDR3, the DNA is TGTGCCAGCAGCTTAGACCCTTCAGAGGTGACCCAGTACTTC. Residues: CASSLDPSEVTQYF.

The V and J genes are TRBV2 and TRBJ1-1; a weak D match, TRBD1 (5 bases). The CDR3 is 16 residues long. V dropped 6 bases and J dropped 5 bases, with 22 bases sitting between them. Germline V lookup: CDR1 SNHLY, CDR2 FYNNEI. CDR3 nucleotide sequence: TGTGCCAGCAGGCCCCTGGGGCGAGGATTAGAAACTGAAGCTTTCTTT. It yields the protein CASRPLGRGLETEAFF.

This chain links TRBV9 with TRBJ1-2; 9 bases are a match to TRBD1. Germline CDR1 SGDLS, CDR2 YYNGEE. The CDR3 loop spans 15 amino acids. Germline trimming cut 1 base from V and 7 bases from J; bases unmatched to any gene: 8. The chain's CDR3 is CASSVLDRGYGGYTF. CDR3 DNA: TGTGCCAGCAGCGTATTGGACAGGGGTTACGGTGGCTACACCTTC.

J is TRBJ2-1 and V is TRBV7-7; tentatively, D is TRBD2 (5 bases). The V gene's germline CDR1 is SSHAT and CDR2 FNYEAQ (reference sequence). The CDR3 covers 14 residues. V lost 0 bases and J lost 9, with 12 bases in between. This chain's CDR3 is CASSLAGKSSEQFF. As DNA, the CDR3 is TGTGCCAGCAGCTTAGCCGGGAAATCCAGTGAGCAGTTCTTC.

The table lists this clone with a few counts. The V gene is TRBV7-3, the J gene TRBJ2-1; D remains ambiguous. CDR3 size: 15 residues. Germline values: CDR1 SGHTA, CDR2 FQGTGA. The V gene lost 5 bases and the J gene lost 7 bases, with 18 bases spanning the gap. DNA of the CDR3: TGTGCCAGCAGCCCTGTGGTCGCAGGTAAAAATGAGCAGTTCTTC. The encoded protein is CASSPVVAGKNEQFF.

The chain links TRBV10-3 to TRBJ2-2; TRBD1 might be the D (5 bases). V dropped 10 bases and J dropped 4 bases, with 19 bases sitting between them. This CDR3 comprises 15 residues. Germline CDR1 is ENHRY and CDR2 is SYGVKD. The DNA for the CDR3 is TGTGCCAGCGACGACATGGGGCGAGGCACCGGGGAGCTGTTTTTT. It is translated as CASDDMGRGTGELFF.

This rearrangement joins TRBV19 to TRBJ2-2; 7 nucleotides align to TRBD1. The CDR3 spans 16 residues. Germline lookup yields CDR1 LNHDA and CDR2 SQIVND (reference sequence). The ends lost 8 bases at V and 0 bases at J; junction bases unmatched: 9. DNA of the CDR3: TGTGCCAGTGGGAGAGGGGGCCCCTCGAACACCGGGGAGCTGTTTTTT. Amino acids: CASGRGGPSNTGELFF.